The clone carrying this T cell receptor beta chain turned up a few times. This entry belongs to a study of human T cells and chemical hapten exposure. Study in general: Yields of TCR per sample differed, chiefly owing to small differences in pooled library volume.

This CDR3 region has 13 residues. V was clipped by 6 bases and J by 8 bases, with 13 bases between them. Individual cDNA molecules had unique molecular identifiers attached to them by the library. TCRdb redid the calling of the RACE reads with MiXCR, one entry per CDR3 protein. This table holds 300,000 to 450,000 distinct CDR3 sequences, approximately 5% found once. Time point defined: pre-sensitization, week 0. Treatment meaning: therapeutic diphenylcyclopropenone sensitization with weekly scalp DPC. V gene TRBV12-3 or TRBV12-4 combines with J gene TRBJ1-4; possibly TRBD1 for D (6 bases). The receptor was derived from a woman in her fifties or sixties with alopecia areata. Some clones in this sample may be carry-over from other donors' samples. Sequenced material: whole blood, taken in connection with sensitization to the hapten diphenylcyclopropenone (DPC). CDR3 bases: TGTGCCAGCAGGGGGGCGCATGTAGAAAAACTGTTTTTT. This sequence encodes CASRGAHVEKLFF.